This TCR beta chain appears in the sequencing data of a study of blood T cell repertoires in COVID-19. The assay was immunoSEQ multiplex PCR, and TCRdb's table has in-frame clones only and misses some. Of around 150,000 clones listed, around 84% are singletons. The germline gives CDR1 ENHRY, CDR2 SYGVKD. The trim removed 6 bases at V and 9 bases at J, leaving 8 bases unmatched. The CDR3 spans 14 residues. This clonotype originated in a woman older than 75 with acute or convalescent COVID-19. The chain is built from TRBV10-3 and TRBJ1-6, with TRBD1 identical over 7 bases. Material: peripheral blood. DNA of the CDR3: TGTGCCATCAGACTTGACAGGGACCGTTCACCCCTCCACTTT. Protein: CAIRLDRDRSPLHF.